This TCR beta chain was recorded in a study of blood T cells in healthy people across ages. Points from the study as a whole: Diversity estimates from one million T cells were considered underestimates. Bulk PBMC profiling left naive and antigen-experienced comparisons inconclusive.

This CDR3 is built from 13 residues. From germline, CDR1 is SEHNR and CDR2 FQNEAQ (reference sequence). Deletions cut 5 bases from V and 2 bases from J, with 10 bases between. The use of a sample-barcoded 5' primer and a J-beta primer mix characterized a second PCR of about 7 to 12 cycles. TCRdb recomputed calls from the 5' RACE reads with MiXCR, one row per CDR3 protein. The data contain roughly 730,000 distinct CDR3 sequences, roughly 50% of them seen just once; the ten biggest clones take up roughly 24%. Regarding this clonotype: Its antigen is as yet unknown.

Total RNA amounts of at least 6 micrograms were extracted per sample. The TCR originated in a man in his forties in good health. Sequencing used blood. This chain uses TRBV7-9 with TRBJ2-7; D is undetermined. As DNA, the CDR3 is TGTGCCAGCAGCACGGCAGGCCCCTACGAGCAGTACTTC. Its protein product is CASSTAGPYEQYF. Using reference TRBV7-9 and TRBJ2-7 for the parts outside the CDR3, the full variable domain is DTGVSQNPRHKITKRGQNVTFRCDPISEHNRLYWYRQTLGQGPEFLTYFQNEAQLEKSRLLSDRFSAERPKGSFSTLEIQRTEQGDSAMYLCASSTAGPYEQYFGPGTRLTVT.